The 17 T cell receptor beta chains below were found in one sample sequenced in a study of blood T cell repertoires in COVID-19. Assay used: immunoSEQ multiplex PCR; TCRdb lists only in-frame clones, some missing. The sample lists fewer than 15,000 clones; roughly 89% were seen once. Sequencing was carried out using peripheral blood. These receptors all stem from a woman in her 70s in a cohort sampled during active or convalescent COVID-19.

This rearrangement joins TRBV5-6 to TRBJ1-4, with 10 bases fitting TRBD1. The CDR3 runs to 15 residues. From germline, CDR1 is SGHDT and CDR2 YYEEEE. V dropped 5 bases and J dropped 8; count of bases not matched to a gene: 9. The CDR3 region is CASRSTGTGVEKLFF. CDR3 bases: TGTGCCAGCAGGTCGACCGGGACAGGGGTCGAAAAACTGTTTTTT.

The CDR3 DNA is TGTGCCAGCAGCTTCACCGTGGTTCAGCGACAGTTCTTC. The encoded protein is CASSFTVVQRQFF. The rearrangement links TRBV11-3 to TRBJ2-1; D call uncertain. V was clipped by 3 bases and J by 13 bases, with 16 bases between them. CDR1 is SGHNT, CDR2 YENEEA, per germline. The CDR3 extends over 13 amino acids.

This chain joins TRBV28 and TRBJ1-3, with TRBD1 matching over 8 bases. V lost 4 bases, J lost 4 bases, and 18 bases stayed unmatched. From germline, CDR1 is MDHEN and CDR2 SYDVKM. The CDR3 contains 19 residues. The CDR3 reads CASSSGGVIPLQHGNTIYF. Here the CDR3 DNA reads TGTGCCAGCAGTTCAGGGGGCGTGATCCCTCTGCAACACGGAAACACCATATATTTT.

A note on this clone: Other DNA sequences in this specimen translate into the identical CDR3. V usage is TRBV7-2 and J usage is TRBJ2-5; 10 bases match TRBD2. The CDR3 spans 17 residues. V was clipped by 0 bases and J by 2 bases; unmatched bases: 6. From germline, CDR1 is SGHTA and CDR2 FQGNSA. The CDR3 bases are TGTGCCAGCAGCTTAGCGGCTAGCGGGGGTCCGCAAGAGACCCAGTACTTC. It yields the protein CASSLAASGGPQETQYF.

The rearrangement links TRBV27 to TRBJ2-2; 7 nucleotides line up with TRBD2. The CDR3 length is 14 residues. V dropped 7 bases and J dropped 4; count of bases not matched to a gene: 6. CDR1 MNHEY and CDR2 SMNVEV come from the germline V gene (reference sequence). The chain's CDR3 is CASKRGFSTGELFF. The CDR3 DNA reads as TGTGCCAGCAAGCGGGGATTTAGCACCGGGGAGCTGTTTTTT.

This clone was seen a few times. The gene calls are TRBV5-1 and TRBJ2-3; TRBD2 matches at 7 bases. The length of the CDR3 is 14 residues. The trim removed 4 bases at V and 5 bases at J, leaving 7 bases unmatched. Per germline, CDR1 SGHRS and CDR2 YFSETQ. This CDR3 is CASSPGRGEDTQYF. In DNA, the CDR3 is TGCGCCAGCAGCCCGGGACGGGGGGAAGATACGCAGTATTTT. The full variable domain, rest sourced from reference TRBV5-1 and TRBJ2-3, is KAGVTQTPRYLIKTRGQQVTLSCSPISGHRSVSWYQQTPGQGLQFLFEYFSETQRNKGNFPGRFSGRQFSNSRSEMNVSTLELGDSALYLCASSPGRGEDTQYFGPGTRLTVL.

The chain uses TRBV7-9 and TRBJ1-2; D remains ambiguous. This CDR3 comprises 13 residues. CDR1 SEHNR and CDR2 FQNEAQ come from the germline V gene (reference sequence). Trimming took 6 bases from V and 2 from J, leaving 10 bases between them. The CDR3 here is CASSSTENYGYTF. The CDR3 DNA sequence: TGTGCCAGCAGTTCGACTGAAAACTATGGCTACACCTTC.

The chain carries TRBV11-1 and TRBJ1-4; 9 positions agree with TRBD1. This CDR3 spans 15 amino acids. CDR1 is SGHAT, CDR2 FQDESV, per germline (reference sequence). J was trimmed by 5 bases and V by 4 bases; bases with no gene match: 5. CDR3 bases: TGTGCCAGCAGCTCGACAGGGGGACCAAATGAAAAACTGTTTTTT. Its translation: CASSSTGGPNEKLFF.

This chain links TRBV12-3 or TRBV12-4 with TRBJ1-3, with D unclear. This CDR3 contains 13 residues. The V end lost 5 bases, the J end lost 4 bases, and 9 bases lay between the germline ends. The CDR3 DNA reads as TGTGCCAGCAGTCGCCTTAGAGGAAACACCATATATTTT. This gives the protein CASSRLRGNTIYF.

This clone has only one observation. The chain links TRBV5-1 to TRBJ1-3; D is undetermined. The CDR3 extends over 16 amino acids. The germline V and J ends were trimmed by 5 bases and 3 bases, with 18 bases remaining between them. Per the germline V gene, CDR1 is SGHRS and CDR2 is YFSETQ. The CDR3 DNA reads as TGCGCCAGCAGGCAGGACTGGGAGTTTCGTGGAAACACCATATATTTT. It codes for CASRQDWEFRGNTIYF.

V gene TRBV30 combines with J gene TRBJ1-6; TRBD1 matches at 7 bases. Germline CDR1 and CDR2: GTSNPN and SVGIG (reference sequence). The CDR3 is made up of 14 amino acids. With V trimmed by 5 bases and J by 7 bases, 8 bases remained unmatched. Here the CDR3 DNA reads TGTGCCTGGCGACCCCAGGGGGGAAATTCACCCCTCCACTTT. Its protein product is CAWRPQGGNSPLHF.

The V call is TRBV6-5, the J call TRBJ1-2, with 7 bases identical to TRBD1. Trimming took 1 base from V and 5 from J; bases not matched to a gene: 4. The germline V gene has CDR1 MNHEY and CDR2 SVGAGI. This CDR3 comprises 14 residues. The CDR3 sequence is CASSYLPGGYGYTF. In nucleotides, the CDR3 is TGTGCCAGCAGTTACTTACCAGGGGGGTATGGCTACACCTTC.

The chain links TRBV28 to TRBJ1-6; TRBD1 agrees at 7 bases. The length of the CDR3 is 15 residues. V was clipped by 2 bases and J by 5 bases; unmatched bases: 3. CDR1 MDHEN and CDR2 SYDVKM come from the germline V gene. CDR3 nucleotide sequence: TGTGCCAGCAGTTTACCAGGGGGTGATAATTCACCCCTCCACTTT. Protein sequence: CASSLPGGDNSPLHF. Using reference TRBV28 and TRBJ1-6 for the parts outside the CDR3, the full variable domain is DVKVTQSSRYLVKRTGEKVFLECVQDMDHENMFWYRQDPGLGLRLIYFSYDVKMKEKGDIPEGYSVSREKKERFSLILESASTNQTSMYLCASSLPGGDNSPLHFGNGTRLTVT.

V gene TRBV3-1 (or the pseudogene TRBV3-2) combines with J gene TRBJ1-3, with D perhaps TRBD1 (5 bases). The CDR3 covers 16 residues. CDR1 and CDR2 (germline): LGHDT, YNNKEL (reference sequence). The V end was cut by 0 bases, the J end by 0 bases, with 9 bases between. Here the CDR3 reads CASSQDRAFSGNTIYF. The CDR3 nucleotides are TGTGCCAGCAGCCAAGACAGGGCCTTCTCTGGAAACACCATATATTTT.

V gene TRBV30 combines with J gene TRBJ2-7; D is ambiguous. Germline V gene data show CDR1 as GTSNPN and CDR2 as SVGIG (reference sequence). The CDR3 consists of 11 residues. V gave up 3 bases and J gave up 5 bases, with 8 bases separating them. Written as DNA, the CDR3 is TGTGCCTGGAGAGGCCGGGACGAGCAGTACTTC. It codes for CAWRGRDEQYF.

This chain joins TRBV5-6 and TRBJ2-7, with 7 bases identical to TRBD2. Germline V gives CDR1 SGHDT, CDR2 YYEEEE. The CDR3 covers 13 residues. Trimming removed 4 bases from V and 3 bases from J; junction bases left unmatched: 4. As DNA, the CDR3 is TGTGCCAGCAGCCCCTGGGGGGGCTACGAGCAGTACTTC. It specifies CASSPWGGYEQYF.

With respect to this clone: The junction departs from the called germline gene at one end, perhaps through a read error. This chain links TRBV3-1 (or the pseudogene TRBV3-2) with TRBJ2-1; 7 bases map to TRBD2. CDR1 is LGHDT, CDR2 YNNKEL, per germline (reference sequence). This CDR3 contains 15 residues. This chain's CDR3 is CASRQGLDLYNEQFF. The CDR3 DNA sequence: TGTGCCAGCAGGCAAGGACTAGACCTTTACAATGAGCAGTTCTTC.